The TCR beta chain described here comes from a study of glioma-infiltrating T cells after dendritic cell vaccination. Study details: Between the early 2000s and the early 2010s, patients got autologous tumor lysate-pulsed dendritic cell vaccines. Monocyte-derived dendritic cells, cultured less than 8 days with IL-4 and GM-CSF, were pulsed with autologous tumor lysate. Study-level findings and limits: No direct clonality-survival link was found; a diverse polyclonal response may matter.

This sample's time point: after dendritic cell vaccination, including at tumor progression/relapse. Before vaccination, two weeks after the third vaccination, and at progression, PBMC were collected. Generated by immunoSEQ multiplex PCR, the TCRdb table keeps only in-frame clones and is missing some. The sample lists about 99,000 clones, 65% to 85% occurring once. Deletions cut 4 bases from V and 2 bases from J, with 11 bases between. Per the germline V gene, CDR1 is SGHRS and CDR2 is YFSETQ. This CDR3 has 14 amino acids. Remarks on this clone: What it recognizes is unknown.

The source of this sequence is a human donor with glioblastoma. Sequenced here: blood, sampled after dendritic cell vaccination. This sequence joins TRBV5-1 and TRBJ2-3; weak D call: TRBD2 (6 bases). The CDR3 loop reads CASSLGLFTDTQYF. CDR3 DNA sequence: TGCGCCAGCAGCCTGGGACTTTTCACAGATACGCAGTATTTT. Combining the CDR3 with reference TRBV5-1 and TRBJ2-3 gives the whole variable domain KAGVTQTPRYLIKTRGQQVTLSCSPISGHRSVSWYQQTPGQGLQFLFEYFSETQRNKGNFPGRFSGRQFSNSRSEMNVSTLELGDSALYLCASSLGLFTDTQYFGPGTRLTVL.